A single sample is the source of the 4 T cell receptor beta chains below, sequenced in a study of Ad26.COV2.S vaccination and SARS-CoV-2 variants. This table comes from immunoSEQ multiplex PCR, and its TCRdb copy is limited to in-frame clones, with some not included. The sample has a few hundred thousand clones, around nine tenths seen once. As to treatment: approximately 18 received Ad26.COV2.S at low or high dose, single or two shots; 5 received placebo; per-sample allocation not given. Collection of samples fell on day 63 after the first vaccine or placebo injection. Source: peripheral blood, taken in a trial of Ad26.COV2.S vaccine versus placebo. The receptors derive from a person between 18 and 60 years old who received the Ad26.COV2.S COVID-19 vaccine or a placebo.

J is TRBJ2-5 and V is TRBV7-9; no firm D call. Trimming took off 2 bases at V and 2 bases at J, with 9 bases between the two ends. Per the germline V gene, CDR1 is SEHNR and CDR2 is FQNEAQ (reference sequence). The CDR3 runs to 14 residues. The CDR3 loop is CASSLYEFQETQYF. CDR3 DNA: TGTGCCAGCAGCTTATATGAGTTTCAAGAGACCCAGTACTTC.

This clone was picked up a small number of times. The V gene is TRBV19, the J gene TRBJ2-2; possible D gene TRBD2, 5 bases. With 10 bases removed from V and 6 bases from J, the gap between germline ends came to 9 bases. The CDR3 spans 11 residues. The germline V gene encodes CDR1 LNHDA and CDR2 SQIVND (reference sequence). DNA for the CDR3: TGTGCCACCGGGGTCGCCGGGGAGCTGTTTTTT. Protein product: CATGVAGELFF.

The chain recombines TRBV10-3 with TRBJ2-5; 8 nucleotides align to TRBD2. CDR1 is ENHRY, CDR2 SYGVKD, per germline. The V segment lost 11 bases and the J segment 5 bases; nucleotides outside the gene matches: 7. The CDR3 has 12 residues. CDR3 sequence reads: CASGLAGETQYF. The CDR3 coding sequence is TGTGCCTCCGGACTAGCAGGGGAGACCCAGTACTTC.

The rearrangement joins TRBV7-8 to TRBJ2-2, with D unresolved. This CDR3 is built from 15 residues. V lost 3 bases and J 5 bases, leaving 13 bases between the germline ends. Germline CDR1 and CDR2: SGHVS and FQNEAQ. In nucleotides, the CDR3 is TGTGCCAGCAGCTTGGGTCCCAGTGGGACCGGGGAGCTGTTTTTT. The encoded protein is CASSLGPSGTGELFF.